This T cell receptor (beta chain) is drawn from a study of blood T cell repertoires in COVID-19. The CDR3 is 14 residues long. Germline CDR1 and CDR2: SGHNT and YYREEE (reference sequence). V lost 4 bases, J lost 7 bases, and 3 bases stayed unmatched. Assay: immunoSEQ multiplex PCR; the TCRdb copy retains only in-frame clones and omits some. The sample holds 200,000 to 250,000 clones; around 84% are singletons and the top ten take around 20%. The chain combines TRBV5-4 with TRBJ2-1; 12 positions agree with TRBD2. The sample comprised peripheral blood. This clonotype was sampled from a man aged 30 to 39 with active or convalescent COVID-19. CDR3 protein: CASSRTSGENEQFF. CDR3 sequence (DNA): TGTGCCAGCAGCCGGACTAGCGGGGAGAATGAGCAGTTCTTC. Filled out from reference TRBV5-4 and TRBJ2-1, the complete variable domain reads ETGVTQSPTHLIKTRGQQVTLRCSSQSGHNTVSWYQQALGQGPQFIFQYYREEENGRGNFPPRFSGLQFPNYSSELNVNALELDDSALYLCASSRTSGENEQFFGPGTRLTVL.